The count of the clone carrying this T cell receptor (beta chain) is one. The sample is drawn from a study of blood T cell repertoires in COVID-19. In the study overall: From the United States, Italy and Spain came samples of acute and convalescent COVID-19. Sources were T cells, B-cell-depleted T cells, or PBMCs; the material itself was cDNA or gDNA.

V lost 5 bases, J lost 5 bases, and 8 bases stayed unmatched. The CDR3 has 15 residues. Germline V gene sequence: CDR1 SEHNR, CDR2 FQNEAQ (reference sequence). In the original workflow: Reference gene primer amplification gave estimated nucleated cell counts. TCRdb keeps only in-frame clones here, not all; method: immunoSEQ multiplex PCR. V, J and clone size are taken as reported in that table, and D and trimming were inferred from the DNA itself. The sample lists under 40,000 clones, roughly 92% occurring once. Input material: peripheral blood. The sequence derives from a human donor in a cohort sampled during active COVID-19. The chain carries TRBV7-9 and TRBJ1-1; TRBD1 matches at 10 bases. The CDR3 is CASSSRDRGGTEAFF. The CDR3 DNA reads TGTGCCAGCAGCAGCCGGGACAGGGGTGGGACTGAAGCTTTCTTT.